Each of the 19 T cell receptor beta chains below was sequenced from the same sample in a study of OX40 agonist ivuxolimab in advanced cancers. Libraries were prepared by immunoSEQ multiplex PCR; TCRdb keeps only in-frame clonotypes and omits some of them. The sample carries over 70,000 clones, about 83% recorded once. The specimen was CD4+ or CD8+ T cells sorted from blood, collected in a trial of the OX40 agonist ivuxolimab. These receptors were collected from an adult with an advanced solid tumor such as melanoma, head and neck, liver or kidney cancer.

This clone was counted a single time. The gene calls are TRBV5-1 and TRBJ1-1, with D possibly TRBD1 on 5 matching bases. CDR1 SGHRS and CDR2 YFSETQ come from the germline V gene. This CDR3 comprises 13 residues. Trimming shortened V by 1 base and J by 5 bases, and 9 bases separated the two germline ends. For the CDR3, the DNA is TGCGCCAGCAGCTTGATGGGACTGACTGAAGCTTTCTTT. It yields the protein CASSLMGLTEAFF.

The J gene is TRBJ1-2, the V gene TRBV30; D remains ambiguous. Trimming removed 3 bases at V and 4 bases at J, with 15 bases between. Germline V gene lookup returns CDR1 GTSNPN and CDR2 SVGIG (reference sequence). CDR3 length equals 14 residues. CDR3 sequence (DNA): TGTGCCTGGAGCGACGGATTCCTGGGCTATGGCTACACCTTC. It codes for CAWSDGFLGYGYTF.

In nucleotides, the CDR3 is TGTGCCAGCAGCTTAGCGGGAGGGCATTCCTACAATGAGCAGTTCTTC. This translates into CASSLAGGHSYNEQFF. The chain uses TRBV13 and TRBJ2-1, with 8 bases that match TRBD2. CDR1 is PRHDT and CDR2 is FYEKMQ in the germline V gene (reference sequence). The CDR3 consists of 16 residues. Germline trimming cut 1 base from V and 1 base from J; bases unmatched to any gene: 3.

This chain connects TRBV2 to TRBJ1-5; no clear D gene. This CDR3 spans 13 amino acids. The V gene lost 4 bases and the J gene lost 3 bases, with 7 bases spanning the gap. From germline, CDR1 is SNHLY and CDR2 FYNNEI. CDR3 loop: CASSGGPNQPQHF. The CDR3 DNA reads as TGTGCCAGCAGTGGAGGGCCCAATCAGCCCCAGCATTTT. Combining the CDR3 with reference TRBV2 and TRBJ1-5 gives the whole variable domain EPEVTQTPSHQVTQMGQEVILRCVPISNHLYFYWYRQILGQKVEFLVSFYNNEISEKSEIFDDQFSVERPDGSNFTLKIRSTKLEDSAMYFCASSGGPNQPQHFGDGTRLSIL.

The chain links TRBV5-1 to TRBJ1-4; TRBD1 agrees at 11 bases. Per germline, CDR1 SGHRS and CDR2 YFSETQ. V shed 7 bases and J 7 bases; nucleotides not matched to a gene: 6. The CDR3 sequence is 14 residues long. The CDR3 here is CASRRGTGGEKLFF. CDR3 nucleotide sequence: TGCGCCAGCCGACGGGGGACAGGGGGTGAAAAACTGTTTTTT.

The chain combines TRBV30 with TRBJ2-3; D tentatively fits TRBD1 or TRBD2 (6 bases each). The length of the CDR3 is 14 residues. V was cut by 4 bases and J by 5 bases, with 16 bases left in between. Germline values: CDR1 GTSNPN, CDR2 SVGIG (reference sequence). The CDR3 nucleotides read TGTGCCTGGAACCCCGGGGGCATGAAAGATACGCAGTATTTT. It translates to CAWNPGGMKDTQYF. Supplemented by reference TRBV30 and TRBJ2-3, the full variable domain reads SQTIHQWPATLVQPVGSPLSLECTVEGTSNPNLYWYRQAAGRGLQLLFYSVGIGQISSEVPQNLSASRPQDRQFILSSKKLLLSDSGFYLCAWNPGGMKDTQYFGPGTRLTVL.

This clone was counted once. J is TRBJ2-6 and V is TRBV27, with unresolved D. This CDR3 is 15 amino acids long. The germline CDR1 and CDR2 sequences are MNHEY and SMNVEV (reference sequence). With 4 bases removed from V and 1 base from J, the gap between germline ends came to 8 bases. In DNA form, the CDR3 reads TGTGCCAGCAGTTCACACCTTTCTGGGGCCAACGTCCTGACTTTC. Amino acids: CASSSHLSGANVLTF.

The gene calls are TRBV7-8 and TRBJ2-7; the match to TRBD2 covers 8 bases. V was clipped by 6 bases and J by 2 bases; unmatched bases: 9. The CDR3 covers 15 residues. Germline V CDR1 and CDR2: SGHVS, FQNEAQ. The CDR3 protein is CASRLRAAGAYEQYF. In DNA form, the CDR3 reads TGTGCCAGCAGGTTAAGGGCAGCGGGAGCCTACGAGCAGTACTTC.

This clone was detected once. This chain connects TRBV5-1 to TRBJ2-1; 10 bases agree with TRBD2. The CDR3 extends over 14 amino acids. V trimming: 4 bases; J trimming: 7 bases; junction bases outside the gene matches: 5. CDR1 and CDR2 from the germline V gene are SGHRS and YFSETQ. The CDR3 sequence: CASSPATSGNEQFF. The CDR3, as DNA: TGCGCCAGCAGCCCAGCGACTAGCGGGAATGAGCAGTTCTTC. Full variable domain (outside the CDR3, taken from reference TRBV5-1 and TRBJ2-1): KAGVTQTPRYLIKTRGQQVTLSCSPISGHRSVSWYQQTPGQGLQFLFEYFSETQRNKGNFPGRFSGRQFSNSRSEMNVSTLELGDSALYLCASSPATSGNEQFFGPGTRLTVL.

The rearrangement uses TRBV2 and TRBJ2-7, with D possibly being TRBD2 (5 bases). This CDR3 region has 13 residues. Germline-derived CDR1 and CDR2 are SNHLY and FYNNEI. Trimming cost V 7 bases and J 0 bases, with 10 bases left between them. In nucleotides, the CDR3 is TGTGCCAGCATGGTGGGGAGCTCCTACGAGCAGTACTTC. Translating it yields CASMVGSSYEQYF.

The chain is built from TRBV9 and TRBJ2-5; 9 positions agree with TRBD2. TRBJ2-7 explains the end of the DNA better; the J call may be wrong. The CDR3 loop spans 15 amino acids. The germline gives CDR1 SGDLS, CDR2 YYNGEE. The CDR3 nucleotides read TGTGCCAGCAGCCCCTGGCGGGAGGGCGGCCACGAGCAGTACTTC. Amino acids: CASSPWREGGHEQYF.

This chain uses TRBV5-4 with TRBJ2-3, with 7 nucleotides matching TRBD2. J was trimmed by 5 bases and V by 0 bases; bases with no gene match: 3. CDR1 is SGHNT, CDR2 YYREEE, per germline (reference sequence). The CDR3 extends over 14 amino acids. The CDR3 loop reads CASSLGGRGDTQYF. For the CDR3, the DNA is TGTGCCAGCAGCTTGGGCGGGAGAGGAGATACGCAGTATTTT.

The sample holds one count of this clone. The rearrangement joins TRBV21-1 to TRBJ1-2; TRBD1 reflects the table's D call only, with no check against the DNA. TRBV21-1 is classified as a pseudogene. The CDR3 totals 15 residues. CDR3 protein: CASSKGGRGNNGYTF. The DNA for the CDR3 is TGTGCCAGCAGCAAAGGGGGCAGGGGAAACAATGGCTACACCTTC.

V gene TRBV5-1 combines with J gene TRBJ1-1; 8 nucleotides align to TRBD1. With 6 bases clipped from V and 4 bases from J, the junction kept 2 bases outside the gene matches. CDR1 is SGHRS and CDR2 is YFSETQ in the germline V gene. This CDR3 is 12 amino acids long. The CDR3 nucleotides read TGCGCCAGCAAGGACAGGGCCACTGAAGCTTTCTTT. Translation: CASKDRATEAFF.

This chain uses TRBV29-1 with TRBJ2-3; D unresolved. Between the trimmed V and J ends, which lost 2 bases and 2 bases, there was a span of 5 bases. The length of the CDR3 is 12 residues. Germline V lookup: CDR1 SQVTM, CDR2 ANQGSEA. The CDR3 region has the DNA TGCAGCGTTGAACTGTCCACAGATACGCAGTATTTT. This translates into CSVELSTDTQYF.

J is TRBJ2-1 and V is TRBV30; unclear D gene. The V end lost 2 bases, the J end lost 2 bases, and 16 bases lay between the germline ends. Germline-derived CDR1 and CDR2 are GTSNPN and SVGIG (reference sequence). This CDR3 region has 16 residues. The CDR3 DNA reads TGTGCCTGGAGTCTTCAACCCAGGAACGCCTACAATGAGCAGTTCTTC. This codes for CAWSLQPRNAYNEQFF.

The chain uses TRBV30 and TRBJ1-6, with 10 bases matching TRBD1. The CDR3 is made up of 15 amino acids. Germline CDR1 GTSNPN, CDR2 SVGIG (reference sequence). V dropped 4 bases and J dropped 7; count of bases not matched to a gene: 7. The CDR3 sequence is CAWKISTGGNSPLHF. The CDR3 region has the DNA TGTGCCTGGAAGATATCGACAGGGGGCAATTCACCCCTCCACTTT. The whole variable domain, filled in from reference TRBV30 and TRBJ1-6, reads SQTIHQWPATLVQPVGSPLSLECTVEGTSNPNLYWYRQAAGRGLQLLFYSVGIGQISSEVPQNLSASRPQDRQFILSSKKLLLSDSGFYLCAWKISTGGNSPLHFGNGTRLTVT.

This clone appeared once. The chain has TRBV19 and TRBJ2-7; possibly TRBD1 for D (6 bases). Germline assignment: CDR1 LNHDA and CDR2 SQIVND (reference sequence). The germline V and J ends were trimmed by 6 bases and 7 bases, with 19 bases remaining between them. The CDR3 runs 14 residues. CDR3 coding DNA: TGTGCCAGTAGATCTCCAGGGGTGTCCGAGGAGCAGTACTTC. Protein sequence: CASRSPGVSEEQYF. Combining the CDR3 with reference TRBV19 and TRBJ2-7 gives the whole variable domain DGGITQSPKYLFRKEGQNVTLSCEQNLNHDAMYWYRQDPGQGLRLIYYSQIVNDFQKGDIAEGYSVSREKKESFPLTVTSAQKNPTAFYLCASRSPGVSEEQYFGPGTRLTVT.

V usage is TRBV5-1 and J usage is TRBJ1-4; D might be TRBD1 (5 bases). Deletions cut 4 bases from V and 1 base from J, with 8 bases between. This CDR3 is 14 amino acids long. Germline V gives CDR1 SGHRS, CDR2 YFSETQ. The CDR3 bases are TGCGCCAGCAGCGCGACAGTAACTAATGAAAAACTGTTTTTT. Translating it yields CASSATVTNEKLFF.